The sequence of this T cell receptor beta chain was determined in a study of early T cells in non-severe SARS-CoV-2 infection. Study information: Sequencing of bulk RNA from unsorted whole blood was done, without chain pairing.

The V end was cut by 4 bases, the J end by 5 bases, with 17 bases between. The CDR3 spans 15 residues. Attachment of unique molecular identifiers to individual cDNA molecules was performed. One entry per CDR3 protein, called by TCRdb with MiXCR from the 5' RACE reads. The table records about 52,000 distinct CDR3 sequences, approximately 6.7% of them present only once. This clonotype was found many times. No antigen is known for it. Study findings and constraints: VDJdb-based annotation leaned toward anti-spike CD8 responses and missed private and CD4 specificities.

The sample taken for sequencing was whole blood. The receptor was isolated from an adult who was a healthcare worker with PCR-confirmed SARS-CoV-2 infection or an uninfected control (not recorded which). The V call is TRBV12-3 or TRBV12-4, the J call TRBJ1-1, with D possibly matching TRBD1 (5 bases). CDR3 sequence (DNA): TGTGCCAGCAGTTGGTCGGGGGTCGTTTGGACTGAAGCTTTCTTT. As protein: CASSWSGVVWTEAFF.